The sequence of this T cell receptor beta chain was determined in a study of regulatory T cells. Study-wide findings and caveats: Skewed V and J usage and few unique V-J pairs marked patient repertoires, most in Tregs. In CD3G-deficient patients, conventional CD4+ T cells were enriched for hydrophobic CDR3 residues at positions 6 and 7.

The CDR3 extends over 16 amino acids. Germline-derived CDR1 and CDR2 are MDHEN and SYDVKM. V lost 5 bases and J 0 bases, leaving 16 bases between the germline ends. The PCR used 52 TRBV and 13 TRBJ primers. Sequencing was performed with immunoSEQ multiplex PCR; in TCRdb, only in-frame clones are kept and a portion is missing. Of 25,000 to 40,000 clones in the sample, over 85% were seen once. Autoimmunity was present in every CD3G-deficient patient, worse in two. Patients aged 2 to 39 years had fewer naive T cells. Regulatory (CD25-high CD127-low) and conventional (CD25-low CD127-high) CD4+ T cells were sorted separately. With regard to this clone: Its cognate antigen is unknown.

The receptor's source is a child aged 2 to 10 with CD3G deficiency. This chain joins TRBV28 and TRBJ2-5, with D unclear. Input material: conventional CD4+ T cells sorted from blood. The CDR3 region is CASSLRAHRDQETQYF. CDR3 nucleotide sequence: TGTGCCAGCAGTCTCCGGGCCCACCGGGACCAAGAGACCCAGTACTTC.